The entry below gives a single T cell receptor beta chain sequence along with its context. Its cognate antigen is unknown. The primer mix had 60 Vbeta and 13 Jbeta primers. Clones were sequenced by immunoSEQ multiplex PCR, and TCRdb holds only the in-frame ones, with some missing. Of 180,000 or so clones detected, 80% to 90% appear once; the ten largest clones hold roughly 10%. Healthy bone marrow donors made up the donor group. The sample is drawn from a study of cytomegalovirus exposure and HLA in healthy donors. General study points: Exclusion as indistinguishable affected some V segments, including TRBV6-2 and TRBV6-3. Among donors in an Asian-associated ancestry cluster, a later analysis reportedly found fewer N-insertions than the roughly 700-donor mean.

The CDR3 sequence is 19 residues long. The V gene's germline CDR1 is LNHDA and CDR2 SQIVND (reference sequence). The V and J ends lost 0 bases and 4 bases respectively, with 19 bases between them. V and J are TRBV19 and TRBJ1-6, with D unresolved. This clonotype originated in a man in his late teens or twenties in good health and CMV-seropositive. Source material: PBMCs. CDR3 sequence reads: CASSIDRRAQPRYNSPLHF. The CDR3 nucleotides are TGTGCCAGTAGTATAGATAGGAGGGCTCAACCTCGATATAATTCACCCCTCCACTTT. The full variable domain, completed using reference TRBV19 and TRBJ1-6, is DGGITQSPKYLFRKEGQNVTLSCEQNLNHDAMYWYRQDPGQGLRLIYYSQIVNDFQKGDIAEGYSVSREKKESFPLTVTSAQKNPTAFYLCASSIDRRAQPRYNSPLHFGNGTRLTVT.